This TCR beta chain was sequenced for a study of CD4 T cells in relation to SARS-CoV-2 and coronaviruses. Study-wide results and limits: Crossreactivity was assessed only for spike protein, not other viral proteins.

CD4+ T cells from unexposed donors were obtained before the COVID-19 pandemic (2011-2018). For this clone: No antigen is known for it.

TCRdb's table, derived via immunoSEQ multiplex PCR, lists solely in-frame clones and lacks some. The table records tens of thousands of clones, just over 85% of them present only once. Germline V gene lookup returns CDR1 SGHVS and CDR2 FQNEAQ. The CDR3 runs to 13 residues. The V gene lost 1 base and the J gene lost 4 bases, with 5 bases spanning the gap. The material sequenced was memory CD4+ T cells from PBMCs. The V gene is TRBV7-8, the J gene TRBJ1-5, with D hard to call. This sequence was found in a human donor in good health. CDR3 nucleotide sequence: TGTGCCAGCAGCTTAGGGACGAATCAGCCCCAGCATTTT. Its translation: CASSLGTNQPQHF.